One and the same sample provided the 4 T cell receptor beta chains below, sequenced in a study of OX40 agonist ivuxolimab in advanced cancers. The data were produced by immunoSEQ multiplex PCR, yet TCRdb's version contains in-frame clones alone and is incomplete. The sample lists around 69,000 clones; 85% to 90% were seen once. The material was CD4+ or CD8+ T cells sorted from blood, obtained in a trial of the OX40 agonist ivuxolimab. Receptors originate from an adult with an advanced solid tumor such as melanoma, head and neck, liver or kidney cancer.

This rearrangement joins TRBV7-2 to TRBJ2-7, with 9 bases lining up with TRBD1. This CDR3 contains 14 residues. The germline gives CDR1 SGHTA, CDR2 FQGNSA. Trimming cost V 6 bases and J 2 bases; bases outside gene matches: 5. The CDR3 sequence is CASRFRQGAYEQYF. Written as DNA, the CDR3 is TGTGCCAGCAGATTTCGACAGGGGGCCTACGAGCAGTACTTC.

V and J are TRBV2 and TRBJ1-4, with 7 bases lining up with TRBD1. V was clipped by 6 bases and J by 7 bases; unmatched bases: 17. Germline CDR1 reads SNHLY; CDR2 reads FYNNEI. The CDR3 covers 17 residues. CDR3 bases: TGTGCCAGCAGGAGGGGGTTAAGTGGGACAGTAACTGAAAAACTGTTTTTT. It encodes CASRRGLSGTVTEKLFF.

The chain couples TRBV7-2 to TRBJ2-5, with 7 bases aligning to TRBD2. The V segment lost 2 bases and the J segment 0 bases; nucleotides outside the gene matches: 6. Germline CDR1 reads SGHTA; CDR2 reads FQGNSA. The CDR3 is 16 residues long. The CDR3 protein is CASSLSAGLNQETQYF. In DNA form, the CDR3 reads TGTGCCAGCAGCTTATCAGCGGGGCTCAACCAAGAGACCCAGTACTTC. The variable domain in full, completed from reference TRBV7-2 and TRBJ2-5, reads GAGVSQSPSNKVTEKGKDVELRCDPISGHTALYWYRQSLGQGLEFLIYFQGNSAPDKSGLPSDRFSAERTGGSVSTLTIQRTQQEDSAVYLCASSLSAGLNQETQYFGPGTRLLVL.

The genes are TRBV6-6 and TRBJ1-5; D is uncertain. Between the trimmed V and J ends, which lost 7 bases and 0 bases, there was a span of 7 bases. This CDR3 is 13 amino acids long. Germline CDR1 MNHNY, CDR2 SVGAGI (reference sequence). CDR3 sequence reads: CASTVNSNQPQHF. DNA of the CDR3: TGTGCCAGCACCGTCAATAGCAATCAGCCCCAGCATTTT.